A single sample is the source of the 9 T cell receptor beta chains below, sequenced in a study of T cell repertoires in cytomegalovirus infection. These receptors' antigens are unknown. TCRdb used MiXCR to reprocess the reads, holding one entry per CDR3 protein. This sample has about 920,000 distinct CDR3 sequences, with around 29% found just once. The specimen comprised cultured CD8+ T cells from PBMCs, sampled from culture after CMV antigen stimulation. The receptors originated from a human donor in good health (CMV status not recorded). Some clones in this sample may be carry-over from other donors' samples.

This chain joins TRBV11-2 and TRBJ1-1, with a possible D match to TRBD1 (5 bases). The V and J ends lost 0 bases and 2 bases respectively, with 10 bases between them. CDR1 and CDR2 (germline): SGHAT, FQNNGV. The CDR3 is 15 residues long. CDR3 loop: CASSLDPQGNTEAFF. Here the CDR3 DNA reads TGTGCCAGCAGCTTAGATCCCCAGGGTAACACTGAAGCTTTCTTT.

Only a few counts were recorded for this clonotype. The chain combines TRBV7-2 with TRBJ2-5; D might be TRBD2 (7 bases). CDR1 and CDR2 (germline): SGHTA, FQGNSA. The length of the CDR3 is 17 residues. Trimming removed 1 base at V and 4 bases at J, with 19 bases between. DNA for the CDR3: TGTGCCAGCAGCTTAGACGTAAGGGGGGGGAAGTCAGAGACCCAGTACTTC. Its protein product is CASSLDVRGGKSETQYF.

This clonotype was observed a few times. The chain uses TRBV19 and TRBJ1-5; no firm D call. This CDR3 is built from 15 residues. Germline assignment: CDR1 LNHDA and CDR2 SQIVND (reference sequence). V was clipped by 7 bases and J by 1 base, with 14 bases between them. The CDR3 protein is CASNYRLQSNQPQHF. Written as DNA, the CDR3 is TGTGCCAGTAATTATAGGCTACAGAGCAATCAGCCCCAGCATTTT.

The V gene is TRBV9, the J gene TRBJ2-1; 7 bases are a match to TRBD1. Germline V lookup: CDR1 SGDLS, CDR2 YYNGEE. V trimming: 4 bases; J trimming: 4 bases; junction bases outside the gene matches: 8. CDR3 length: 15 amino acids. DNA of the CDR3: TGTGCCAGCAGCCTATCCACAGGGGTTTACAATGAGCAGTTCTTC. Translated, it gives CASSLSTGVYNEQFF.

This clonotype occurred a few times. The chain joins TRBV12-3 or TRBV12-4 to TRBJ1-2; D call uncertain. CDR3 length: 14 amino acids. Deletions cut 3 bases from V and 6 bases from J, with 14 bases between. CDR3 sequence: CASSLASDLNGYTF. CDR3 bases: TGTGCCAGCAGTTTGGCCTCGGACCTCAATGGCTACACCTTC.

The chain combines TRBV20-1 with TRBJ2-7; D is uncertain. Germline V gene lookup returns CDR1 DFQATT and CDR2 SNEGSKA (reference sequence). This CDR3 spans 13 amino acids. V was pared by 1 base and J by 3 bases, with 10 bases between. The CDR3 loop reads CSARGTVHYEQYF. CDR3 coding DNA: TGCAGTGCTAGAGGGACGGTACACTACGAGCAGTACTTC.

This clonotype showed up just a few times. This chain uses TRBV27 with TRBJ1-1; D is unresolved. Deletions cut 0 bases from V and 7 bases from J, with 9 bases between. Per the germline V gene, CDR1 is MNHEY and CDR2 is SMNVEV (reference sequence). This CDR3 spans 13 amino acids. The CDR3 region has the DNA TGTGCCAGCAGTTTATCGAAGGGAAGTGAAGCTTTCTTT. It specifies CASSLSKGSEAFF.

This clonotype was detected a few times. The V and J genes are TRBV6-2 or TRBV6-3 and TRBJ1-1, with D unclear. The CDR3 contains 15 residues. V gave up 2 bases and J gave up 1 base, with 11 bases separating them. The germline CDR1 and CDR2 sequences are MNHEY and SVGEGT. The CDR3 loop reads CASSYPQDGNTEAFF. The CDR3 bases are TGTGCCAGCAGTTACCCCCAGGATGGGAACACTGAAGCTTTCTTT.

The chain joins TRBV4-3 to TRBJ2-3; tentatively, D is TRBD1 (6 bases). The CDR3 extends over 15 amino acids. Germline V gene sequence: CDR1 LGHNA, CDR2 YSLEER. The V and J ends lost 1 base and 0 bases respectively, with 8 bases between them. Here the CDR3 reads CASSQAGQSTDTQYF. Written as DNA, the CDR3 is TGCGCCAGCAGCCAAGCAGGACAGAGCACAGATACGCAGTATTTT.